Listed below are T cell receptor beta chains from one sample, sequenced in a study of OX40 agonist ivuxolimab in advanced cancers. This table comes from immunoSEQ multiplex PCR, and its TCRdb copy is limited to in-frame clones, with some not included. The table shows 100,000 or so clones, with under 95% occurring only once. The source material was CD4+ or CD8+ T cells sorted from blood, sampled in a trial of the OX40 agonist ivuxolimab. The receptors come from an adult with an advanced solid tumor such as melanoma, head and neck, liver or kidney cancer. Each CDR3 is given with its conserved first and last residue. A D gene is named only where the DNA matches it firmly.

j_gene,len,v_gene,d_gene,CDR3aa
TRBJ2-3,14,TRBV5-1,TRBD1,CASSLGQGRDTQYF
TRBJ2-6,16,TRBV4-3,.,CASSPAYYSGANVLTF
TRBJ1-4,15,TRBV4-3,.,CASSQDVRGSEKLFF
TRBJ2-6,17,TRBV7-2,.,CASSALAQSSGANVLTF
TRBJ1-2,14,TRBV7-2,TRBD1,CASRHRDRDECYTF
TRBJ2-2,15,TRBV5-5,.,CASSLDVRTAGELFF
TRBJ2-1,15,TRBV5-1,TRBD2,CASTLRSGVYNEQFF
TRBJ1-1,15,TRBV19,.,CASSTEGPVSTEAFF
TRBJ2-5,13,TRBV7-9,.,CASSPARRETQYF
TRBJ2-5,15,TRBV7-6,TRBD2,CASSLALSGGETQYF
TRBJ2-5,13,TRBV19,TRBD1,CASAGTVEETQYF
TRBJ2-7,12,TRBV28,.,CASLGTAAEQYF
TRBJ2-1,18,TRBV11-3,TRBD2,CASSSRGLAGGKYNEQFF
TRBJ2-1,18,TRBV29-1,TRBD2,CSVEQLAGVKSSYNEQFF
TRBJ2-1,19,TRBV5-8,TRBD2,CASSLHRLAGGLSYNEQFF
TRBJ1-6,14,TRBV30,.,CAWRGDLDNSPLHF
TRBJ2-1,16,TRBV27,.,CASSLSFTGRKNEQFF
TRBJ2-5,15,TRBV7-2,TRBD2,CASSRTSGLQETQYF
TRBJ2-3,16,TRBV6-6,TRBD2,CASSKTSGGAVDTQYF
TRBJ2-5,15,TRBV15,.,CATSRGRTLQETQYF
TRBJ1-1,16,TRBV4-2,.,CASSQDWGQTLPEAFF
TRBJ2-2,15,TRBV7-2,.,CASSLAPTYTGELFF
TRBJ1-1,13,TRBV2,.,CASRAPMDTEAFF
TRBJ2-3,14,TRBV19,.,CASADRPITDTQYF
TRBJ2-1,15,TRBV2,.,CASSGNAGQTGEQFF
TRBJ2-3,12,TRBV4-2,.,CASSYNTDTQYF
TRBJ2-7,12,TRBV6-5,.,CASTDRAYEQYF
TRBJ1-1,14,TRBV9,.,CASSRYDRVPEAFF
TRBJ2-7,14,TRBV21-1,.,CASHSGSRLYEQYF
TRBJ1-1,14,TRBV28,.,CASSLYGVSTEAFF
TRBJ2-1,14,TRBV14,.,CASSQGGPSSEQFF
TRBJ2-1,17,TRBV27,.,CASSPMSGGGRYNEQFF
TRBJ1-1,15,TRBV30,TRBD1,CAWSRQGALNTEAFF
TRBJ2-3,15,TRBV28,TRBD2,CASSSAGLSTDTQYF
TRBJ1-4,13,TRBV28,.,CASRQGAWEKLFF
TRBJ1-2,17,TRBV30,.,CAWSFSFPAGENYGYTF
TRBJ1-3,13,TRBV29-1,.,CSVDPGEGNTIYF
TRBJ2-7,13,TRBV5-1,TRBD1,CASSLGQGGEQYF
TRBJ2-3,16,TRBV27,TRBD1,CASRMNQGASTDTQYF
TRBJ1-2,15,TRBV7-3,.,CASSPGSDKNYGYTF
TRBJ2-7,14,TRBV19,.,CASSISTGTYEQYF
TRBJ1-1,14,TRBV6-1,.,CASRFSRGNTEAFF
TRBJ2-7,12,TRBV9,.,CASSAGTAEQYF
TRBJ2-7,15,TRBV28,TRBD1,CASSLRVTGAYEQYF
TRBJ2-3,16,TRBV27,TRBD2,CASSIRTSGSTDTQYF